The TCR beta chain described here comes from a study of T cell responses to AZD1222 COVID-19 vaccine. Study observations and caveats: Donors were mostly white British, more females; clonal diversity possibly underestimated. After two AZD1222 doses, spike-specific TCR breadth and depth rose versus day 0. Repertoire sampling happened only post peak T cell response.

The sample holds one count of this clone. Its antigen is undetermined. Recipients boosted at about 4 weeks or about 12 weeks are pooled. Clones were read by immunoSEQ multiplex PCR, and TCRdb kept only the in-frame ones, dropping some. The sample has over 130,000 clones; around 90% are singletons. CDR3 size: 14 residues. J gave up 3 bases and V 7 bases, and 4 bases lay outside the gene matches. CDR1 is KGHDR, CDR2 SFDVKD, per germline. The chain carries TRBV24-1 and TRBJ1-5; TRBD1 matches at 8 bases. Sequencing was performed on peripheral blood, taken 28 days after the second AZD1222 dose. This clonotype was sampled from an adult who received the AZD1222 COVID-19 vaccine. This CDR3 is CATSGQGPNQPQHF. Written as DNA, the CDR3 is TGTGCCACCAGCGGACAGGGACCCAATCAGCCCCAGCATTTT.